Listed below are T cell receptor beta chains from one sample, sequenced in a study of Graves' ophthalmopathy and Graves' hyperthyroidism. TCRdb processed the multiplex PCR reads anew with MiXCR; each CDR3 protein has one entry. The profile shows a few hundred thousand distinct CDR3 sequences, roughly 17% of them singletons. Source material: peripheral blood. These receptors all come from an adult man with Graves' ophthalmopathy. The CDR3 runs from the conserved cysteine through the conserved F or W. The D gene is left open where the match is weak. Clone sizes are given selectively: once, few, many, or a class where the clone is expanded.

clone_size,v_call,j_call,d_call,cdr3_nt,cdr3_aa
many,TRBV12-3/TRBV12-4,TRBJ1-2,TRBD1,TGTGCCAGCAGATCCGCCGGGACAGGGGTCCATGGCTACACCTTC,CASRSAGTGVHGYTF
-,TRBV7-6,TRBJ2-7,-,TGTGCCAGTTCTGAAGACAGGAGTGAAAACTACGAGCAGTACTTC,CASSEDRSENYEQYF
many,TRBV5-1,TRBJ1-6,TRBD1,TGCGCCAGCAGCATCGGACAGGGGGCGAGGAATTCACCCCTCCACTTT,CASSIGQGARNSPLHF
many,TRBV27,TRBJ2-5,-,TGTGCCAGCAGGGGTTCGGATCAAGAGACCCAGTACTTC,CASRGSDQETQYF
many,TRBV7-2,TRBJ2-5,TRBD1,TGTGCCAGCAGCTTGGGGACAGGCCGCGAGACCCAGTACTTC,CASSLGTGRETQYF
many,TRBV4-1,TRBJ2-7,TRBD1,TGCGCCAGCAGCCAAGAGACAGGGGCCTACTACGAGCAGTACTTC,CASSQETGAYYEQYF
many,TRBV11-2,TRBJ2-7,TRBD2,TGTGCCAGCAGCTTAGGGACTAGCGTCCCCGGATATTCCTACGAGCAGTACTTC,CASSLGTSVPGYSYEQYF
few,TRBV12-3/TRBV12-4,TRBJ2-7,-,TGTGCCAGCAGTCCTGCGGTTGCCTACGAGCAGTACTTC,CASSPAVAYEQYF
many,TRBV6-5,TRBJ2-1,TRBD2,TGTGCCAGCAGTTACTCGACCAGCGGGAGTTACAATGAGCAGTTCTTC,CASSYSTSGSYNEQFF
many,TRBV13,TRBJ2-2,-,TGTGCCAGCAGCTTAGGGACGGGGACCGGGGAGCTGTTTTTT,CASSLGTGTGELFF
many,TRBV19,TRBJ2-7,TRBD2,TGTGCCAGTAGTAGGCGGGAGGCGTCCTACGAGCAGTACTTC,CASSRREASYEQYF
many,TRBV19,TRBJ1-1,-,TGTGCCAGTAGTATGACCGGCATAATGAACACTGAAGCTTTCTTT,CASSMTGIMNTEAFF
many,TRBV6-5,TRBJ2-7,TRBD2,TGTGCCAGCAGTTACAGACCGGGACTAGACTACGAGCAGTACTTC,CASSYRPGLDYEQYF
few,TRBV12-3/TRBV12-4,TRBJ2-7,-,TGTGCCAGCAGCCAAAGCCACGAGCAGTACTTC,CASSQSHEQYF
many,TRBV30,TRBJ2-7,-,TGTGCCTGGAGTGGCGCTAGCGTTTCCTACGAGCAGTACTTC,CAWSGASVSYEQYF
many,TRBV20-1,TRBJ1-5,-,TGCAGTGCTAGAGATAAATGGAGCAATCAGCCCCAGCATTTT,CSARDKWSNQPQHF
many,TRBV11-2,TRBJ2-2,-,TGTGCCAGCAGCTTAGTTTCCCCGGCGAACACCGGGGAGCTGTTTTTT,CASSLVSPANTGELFF
many,TRBV11-2,TRBJ2-7,-,TGTGCCAGCAGTCTGGCCTCCTACGAGCAGTACTTC,CASSLASYEQYF
many,TRBV16,TRBJ2-7,TRBD2,TGTGCCAGCAACCCAACCGAAGGACTAGCGGGAGCCGACGAGCAGTACTTC,CASNPTEGLAGADEQYF
many,TRBV6-1,TRBJ2-5,-,TGTGCCAGCAGTCGAAACGGGGGAGAGACCCAGTACTTC,CASSRNGGETQYF
-,TRBV20-1,TRBJ2-5,-,TGCAGTGCCCAAGTGGAGACCCAGTACTTC,CSAQVETQYF
many,TRBV14,TRBJ1-5,-,TGTGCCAGCAGCCTACGACAGATACAAAATCAGCCCCAGCATTTT,CASSLRQIQNQPQHF
many,TRBV25-1,TRBJ1-1,-,TGTGCCAGCAGAAGGGCAGGGAGGATGAACACTGAAGCTTTCTTT,CASRRAGRMNTEAFF
many,TRBV2,TRBJ2-7,-,TGTGCCAGCAGTGAAGGCTACGAGCAGTACTTC,CASSEGYEQYF
many,TRBV28,TRBJ1-2,-,TGTGCCAGCAGTGGGGCTTCCCAGGGGATCTATGGCTACACCTTC,CASSGASQGIYGYTF
many,TRBV11-2,TRBJ1-2,-,TGTGCCAGCAGCTTAGTCGGGGGCTCTGGTGGCTACACCTTC,CASSLVGGSGGYTF
many,TRBV6-1,TRBJ2-7,-,TGTGCCAGCAGTACCGGGACACAGCCCTACGAGCAGTACTTC,CASSTGTQPYEQYF
many,TRBV20-1,TRBJ2-7,TRBD1,TGCAGTGCACGACAGGGCGGGTCCTACGAGCAGTACTTC,CSARQGGSYEQYF